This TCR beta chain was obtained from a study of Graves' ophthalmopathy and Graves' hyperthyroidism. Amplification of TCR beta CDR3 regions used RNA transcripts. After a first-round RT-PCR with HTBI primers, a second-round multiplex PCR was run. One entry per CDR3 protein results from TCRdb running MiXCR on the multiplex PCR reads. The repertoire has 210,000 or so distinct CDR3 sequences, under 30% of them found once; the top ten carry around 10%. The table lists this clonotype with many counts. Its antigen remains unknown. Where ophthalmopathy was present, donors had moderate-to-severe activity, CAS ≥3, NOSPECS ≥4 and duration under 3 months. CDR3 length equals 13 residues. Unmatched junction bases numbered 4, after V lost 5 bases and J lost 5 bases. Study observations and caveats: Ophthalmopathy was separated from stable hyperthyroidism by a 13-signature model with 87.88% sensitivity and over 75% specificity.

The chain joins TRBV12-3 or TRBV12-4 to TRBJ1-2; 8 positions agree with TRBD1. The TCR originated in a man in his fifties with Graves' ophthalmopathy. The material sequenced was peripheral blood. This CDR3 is CASSTGQDYGYTF. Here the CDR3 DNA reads TGTGCCAGCAGTACGGGACAGGATTATGGCTACACCTTC.